This T cell receptor beta chain was sequenced in a study of blood T cell repertoires in COVID-19. J lost 2 bases, V lost 5 bases, and 3 bases had no gene match. The V gene's germline CDR1 is MNHEY and CDR2 SVGAGI. The CDR3 has 13 amino acids. Here immunoSEQ multiplex PCR was the method, and the copy in TCRdb shows in-frame clones only, minus some. The data hold around 360,000 clones, with about 88% observed a single time. The receptor was isolated from a woman aged 25-40 years who had recovered from COVID-19. The chain joins TRBV6-5 to TRBJ2-7; 7 positions agree with TRBD1. The sample comprised PBMCs or T cells enriched from blood (not recorded which). CDR3: CASSTGTAYEQYF. The CDR3 DNA is TGTGCCAGCAGTACTGGGACAGCCTACGAGCAGTACTTC.